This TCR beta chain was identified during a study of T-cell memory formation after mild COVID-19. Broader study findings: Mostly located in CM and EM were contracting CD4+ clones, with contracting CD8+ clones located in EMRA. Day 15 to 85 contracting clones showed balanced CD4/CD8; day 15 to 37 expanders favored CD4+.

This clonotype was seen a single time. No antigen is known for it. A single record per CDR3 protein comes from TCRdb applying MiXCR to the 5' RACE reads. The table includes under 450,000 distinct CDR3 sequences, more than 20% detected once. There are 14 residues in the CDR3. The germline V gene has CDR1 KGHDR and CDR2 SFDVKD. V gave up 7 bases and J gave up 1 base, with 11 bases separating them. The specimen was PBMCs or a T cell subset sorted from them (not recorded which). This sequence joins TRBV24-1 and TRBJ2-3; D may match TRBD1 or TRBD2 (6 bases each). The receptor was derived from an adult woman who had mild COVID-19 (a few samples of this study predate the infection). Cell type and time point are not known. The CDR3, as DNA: TGTGCCACCAGCCCAGGGGAGGGCACAGATACGCAGTATTTT. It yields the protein CATSPGEGTDTQYF.